These 28 T cell receptor beta chains were sequenced from one sample in a study of Ad26.COV2.S vaccination and SARS-CoV-2 variants. Treatment given: roughly 19 received Ad26.COV2.S at low or high dose, single or two shots; roughly 5 received placebo; per-sample allocation not given. The investigators took samples on day 63 after the first vaccine or placebo injection. Only in-frame clones appear in the TCRdb table, and some are missing; sequencing was by immunoSEQ multiplex PCR. This table has some 340,000 clones, around 81% appearing once. The sequencing used peripheral blood, collected in a trial of Ad26.COV2.S vaccine versus placebo. These receptors all stem from a person between 18 and 65 years old who received the Ad26.COV2.S COVID-19 vaccine or a placebo.

The CDR3 is CASSYGRYNEQFF. In DNA, the CDR3 is TGTGCCAGCAGTTACGGCCGCTACAATGAGCAGTTCTTC. V and J are TRBV6-5 and TRBJ2-1; D ambiguous. Per germline, CDR1 MNHEY and CDR2 SVGAGI. Trimming took 2 bases from V and 3 from J, leaving 5 bases between them. This CDR3 contains 13 residues.

The chain links TRBV27 to TRBJ2-3, with D possibly matching TRBD2 (7 bases). Germline V CDR1 and CDR2: MNHEY, SMNVEV (reference sequence). The CDR3 spans 21 residues. Trimming left V 10 bases short and J 0 bases short, with 35 bases between. CDR3 region: CATNKAPRGAEFYPSTDTQYF. The CDR3, as DNA: TGTGCCACCAACAAAGCCCCTCGGGGGGCTGAATTTTATCCTAGCACAGATACGCAGTATTTT.

The chain recombines TRBV28 with TRBJ2-1, with D possibly being TRBD1 (6 bases). Trimming left V 4 bases short and J 4 bases short, with 11 bases between. The CDR3 contains 14 residues. CDR1 MDHEN and CDR2 SYDVKM come from the germline V gene. CDR3 protein: CASSSAGEYNEQFF. The CDR3, as DNA: TGTGCCAGCAGTTCCGCAGGGGAGTACAATGAGCAGTTCTTC.

The genes are TRBV7-6 and TRBJ2-7; 11 nucleotides align to TRBD1. The CDR3 is 17 amino acids. From germline, CDR1 is SGHVS and CDR2 FNYEAQ. V gave up 5 bases and J gave up 5 bases; unmatched junction bases: 14. The CDR3 bases are TGTGCCAGCAGCACCGACGCCGGGACAGGGGGTAGGAACGAGCAGTACTTC. Residues: CASSTDAGTGGRNEQYF.

V usage is TRBV28 and J usage is TRBJ1-6; 7 nucleotides agree with TRBD1. Germline V gives CDR1 MDHEN, CDR2 SYDVKM. The CDR3 has 15 amino acids. V was pared by 5 bases and J by 5 bases, with 6 bases of the junction left unmatched. For the CDR3, the DNA is TGTGCCAGCAGTCCAACCGGGACAGATAATTCACCCCTCCACTTT. Translation: CASSPTGTDNSPLHF.

The J gene is TRBJ2-7, the V gene TRBV10-3, with 13 bases aligning to TRBD2. V lost 4 bases and J lost 3; bases outside the gene matches: 15. From germline, CDR1 is ENHRY and CDR2 SYGVKD. The CDR3 is 19 amino acids. CDR3 DNA sequence: TGTGCCATCAGTGTACGACTAGCGGGGGGAGGATTGATAGACTACGAGCAGTACTTC. Its translation is CAISVRLAGGGLIDYEQYF.

The rearrangement uses TRBV2 and TRBJ1-4, with TRBD1 identical over 7 bases. This CDR3 is built from 14 residues. Germline-derived CDR1 and CDR2 are SNHLY and FYNNEI. Losses at the gene ends were 3 bases for V and 8 bases for J; bases not matched to a gene: 6. The CDR3 DNA follows: TGTGCCAGCAGTGACAGGGGGGGGATCGAAAAACTGTTTTTT. It translates to CASSDRGGIEKLFF. Combining the CDR3 with reference TRBV2 and TRBJ1-4 gives the whole variable domain EPEVTQTPSHQVTQMGQEVILRCVPISNHLYFYWYRQILGQKVEFLVSFYNNEISEKSEIFDDQFSVERPDGSNFTLKIRSTKLEDSAMYFCASSDRGGIEKLFFGSGTQLSVL.

This clone occurred a few times. The rearrangement links TRBV19 to TRBJ1-5; D is possibly TRBD1 (5 bases). The germline V and J ends were trimmed by 5 bases and 6 bases, with 14 bases remaining between them. This CDR3 has 14 residues. Germline V gives CDR1 LNHDA, CDR2 SQIVND (reference sequence). This chain's CDR3 is CASSPQQGGQPQHF. In nucleotides, the CDR3 is TGTGCCAGTAGTCCCCAGCAGGGTGGTCAGCCCCAGCATTTT.

This sequence joins TRBV11-1 and TRBJ2-5, with D perhaps matching TRBD1 or TRBD2 (5 bases each). Looked up from germline, CDR1 is SGHAT and CDR2 is FQDESV (reference sequence). The CDR3 is 17 amino acids. Trimming cost V 0 bases and J 5 bases, with 19 bases left between them. The CDR3 reads CASSLAVGAGVPETQYF. CDR3 sequence (DNA): TGTGCCAGCAGCTTAGCTGTCGGGGCCGGCGTGCCGGAGACCCAGTACTTC.

The rearrangement links TRBV6-5 to TRBJ1-6; D is undetermined. The CDR3 contains 12 residues. The V end was cut by 6 bases, the J end by 9 bases, with 9 bases between. CDR1 and CDR2 from the germline V gene are MNHEY and SVGAGI. In DNA, the CDR3 is TGTGCCAGCAGCGCCTTTGGTTCACCCCTCCACTTT. Translation: CASSAFGSPLHF.

The genes are TRBV7-8 and TRBJ1-1; D is unclear. The CDR3 sequence is 15 residues long. Trimming removed 4 bases at V and 3 bases at J, with 15 bases between. Germline CDR1 SGHVS, CDR2 FQNEAQ. The CDR3 region has the DNA TGTGCCAGCAGCTATGAGGTGGGAGGGTACACTGAAGCTTTCTTT. This encodes CASSYEVGGYTEAFF.

The chain uses TRBV19 and TRBJ2-5, with 9 bases fitting TRBD1. V lost 6 bases to trimming and J lost 2 bases; unmatched junction nucleotides: 10. The CDR3 is made up of 16 amino acids. The germline CDR1 and CDR2 sequences are LNHDA and SQIVND (reference sequence). CDR3 sequence (DNA): TGTGCCAGTAGCGGTAACAGGGGGCTTCCACAAGAGACCCAGTACTTC. Residues: CASSGNRGLPQETQYF.

The chain employs TRBV6-5 and TRBJ2-5; D is ambiguous. The germline V gene encodes CDR1 MNHEY and CDR2 SVGAGI. The CDR3 is made up of 12 amino acids. The germline V and J ends were trimmed by 5 bases and 1 base, with 5 bases remaining between them. CDR3 sequence (DNA): TGTGCCAGCAGTACGACCCAAGAGACCCAGTACTTC. This gives the protein CASSTTQETQYF.

V usage is TRBV4-1 and J usage is TRBJ1-4; D not resolved. Germline-derived CDR1 and CDR2 are MGHRA and YSYEKL. The CDR3 is 12 amino acids. With 0 bases removed from V and 9 bases from J, the gap between germline ends came to 5 bases. As DNA, the CDR3 is TGCGCCAGCAGCCAAGATCTTCAAAAACTGTTTTTT. Translating gives CASSQDLQKLFF.

The chain links TRBV5-1 to TRBJ1-1, with D unclear. The CDR3 has 14 amino acids. Per germline, CDR1 SGHRS and CDR2 YFSETQ. The ends were cut back, 6 bases at V and 1 base at J, with 13 bases in the middle. The CDR3 loop reads CASKVNLANTEAFF. CDR3 bases: TGCGCCAGCAAGGTAAACCTGGCGAACACTGAAGCTTTCTTT.

The V gene is TRBV19, the J gene TRBJ1-1; D gene ambiguous. Per the germline V gene, CDR1 is LNHDA and CDR2 is SQIVND (reference sequence). The V end lost 6 bases, the J end lost 5 bases, and 13 bases lay between the germline ends. The CDR3 length is 13 residues. CDR3 in DNA: TGTGCCAGTAGGTACGAACGGAGGACTGAAGCTTTCTTT. It translates to CASRYERRTEAFF.

The chain recombines TRBV5-1 with TRBJ2-7; D is possibly TRBD2 (5 bases). With 4 bases removed from V and 0 bases from J, the gap between germline ends came to 14 bases. The CDR3 sequence is 15 residues long. CDR1 is SGHRS and CDR2 is YFSETQ in the germline V gene. CDR3 sequence reads: CASSLGGRNSYEQYF. DNA of the CDR3: TGCGCCAGCAGCCTAGGAGGACGTAACTCCTACGAGCAGTACTTC. The complete variable domain, with remaining parts taken from reference TRBV5-1 and TRBJ2-7, reads KAGVTQTPRYLIKTRGQQVTLSCSPISGHRSVSWYQQTPGQGLQFLFEYFSETQRNKGNFPGRFSGRQFSNSRSEMNVSTLELGDSALYLCASSLGGRNSYEQYFGPGTRLTVT.

This chain connects TRBV6-2 or TRBV6-3 to TRBJ1-5; maybe TRBD1 (6 bases). The CDR3 runs to 15 residues. V was cut by 4 bases and J by 5 bases, with 15 bases left in between. CDR1 MNHEY and CDR2 SVGEGT come from the germline V gene. Written as DNA, the CDR3 is TGTGCCAGCAGTTCACAGGGCTTCGGGGATCAGCCCCAGCATTTT. Protein product: CASSSQGFGDQPQHF.

This clone was counted a single time. The rearrangement links TRBV7-3 to TRBJ1-4; possibly TRBD1 for D (6 bases). V lost 5 bases, J lost 7 bases, and 14 bases lay in between. Germline loops: CDR1 SGHTA, CDR2 FQGTGA. There are 14 residues in the CDR3. The CDR3 coding sequence is TGTGCCAGCAGCCAATCCGGGACAAGTGAAAAACTGTTTTTT. This translates into CASSQSGTSEKLFF.

This sequence joins TRBV7-2 and TRBJ2-3; perhaps TRBD2 as D (6 bases). The V end lost 3 bases, the J end lost 0 bases, and 13 bases lay between the germline ends. CDR1 SGHTA and CDR2 FQGNSA come from the germline V gene. This CDR3 comprises 16 residues. The DNA for the CDR3 is TGTGCCAGCAGCTTTCCTCCCGGGGGTAGCACAGATACGCAGTATTTT. Its protein product is CASSFPPGGSTDTQYF.

This clone was seen just once. The chain has TRBV6-1 and TRBJ1-1; D might be TRBD1 (5 bases). Between the trimmed V and J ends, which lost 2 bases and 6 bases, there was a span of 13 bases. The CDR3 totals 14 residues. Germline loops: CDR1 MNHNS, CDR2 SASEGT. In nucleotides, the CDR3 is TGTGCCAGCAGTGAAAGTAGGGGCTACCCTGAAGCTTTCTTT. It yields the protein CASSESRGYPEAFF.

The genes are TRBV30 and TRBJ2-2; 8 bases agree with TRBD2. The J segment lost 6 bases and the V segment lost 3 bases, leaving 0 bases of the junction unmatched. CDR3 length: 12 residues. Germline V gene sequence: CDR1 GTSNPN, CDR2 SVGIG (reference sequence). The CDR3 bases are TGTGCCTGGAGGGGACTAGCCGGGGAGCTGTTTTTT. It codes for CAWRGLAGELFF.

The J gene is TRBJ2-3, the V gene TRBV24-1; 7 bases align to TRBD1. This CDR3 spans 12 amino acids. Germline loops: CDR1 KGHDR, CDR2 SFDVKD. Losses at the gene ends were 7 bases for V and 3 bases for J; bases not matched to a gene: 0. CDR3 sequence: CATRGQTDTQYF. DNA of the CDR3: TGTGCCACCAGGGGACAGACAGATACGCAGTATTTT.

The chain employs TRBV27 and TRBJ1-4, with 10 bases identical to TRBD1. The germline gives CDR1 MNHEY, CDR2 SMNVEV (reference sequence). The CDR3 is 15 residues long. Germline trimming cut 2 bases from V and 9 bases from J; bases unmatched to any gene: 6. The CDR3 DNA reads as TGTGCCAGCAGTTTACAGGGGGACAGGGGACAAAAACTGTTTTTT. This codes for CASSLQGDRGQKLFF.

The chain is built from TRBV4-2 and TRBJ2-7, with D maybe TRBD2 (6 bases). The CDR3 runs to 16 residues. Per germline, CDR1 LGHNA and CDR2 YNFKEQ. Trimming took 0 bases from V and 6 from J, leaving 18 bases between them. Here the CDR3 DNA reads TGTGCCAGCAGCCAAGACGCGCGACTAGAGGTTTCCGAGCAGTACTTC. It yields the protein CASSQDARLEVSEQYF.

V and J are TRBV3-1 (or the pseudogene TRBV3-2) and TRBJ2-7; 7 bases match TRBD2. In germline, CDR1 is LGHDT, CDR2 YNNKEL (reference sequence). V lost 5 bases to trimming and J lost 3 bases; unmatched junction nucleotides: 4. The CDR3 runs to 13 residues. The CDR3 nucleotides are TGTGCCAGCAGCTCAAGCGGGGACTACGAGCAGTACTTC. Its translation is CASSSSGDYEQYF.

The genes are TRBV6-4 and TRBJ1-2; D is undetermined. The V end was cut by 3 bases, the J end by 8 bases, with 13 bases between. The CDR3 has 13 residues. CDR1 and CDR2 (germline): MRHNA, SNTAGT. The CDR3 sequence: CASSDEGTGGYTF. CDR3 bases: TGTGCCAGCAGTGATGAAGGCACGGGGGGCTACACCTTC.

The chain is built from TRBV18 and TRBJ2-2; D is perhaps TRBD2 (6 bases). The V end was cut by 0 bases, the J end by 4 bases, with 12 bases between. This CDR3 has 16 amino acids. Germline CDR1 reads KGHSH; CDR2 reads LQKENI. This CDR3 is CASSPPGRGVTGELFF. For the CDR3, the DNA is TGTGCCAGCTCACCACCGGGCCGCGGGGTCACCGGGGAGCTGTTTTTT.